The rows below give T cell receptor beta chains drawn from one sample of a study of blood T cell repertoires in COVID-19. Assay used: immunoSEQ multiplex PCR; TCRdb lists only in-frame clones, some missing. Found here are fewer than 450,000 clones, 87% of them singletons; the top ten hold 1%. Source material: PBMCs or T cells enriched from blood (not recorded which). These receptor sequences come from a woman in her thirties who had recovered from COVID-19. Both conserved end residues are part of each CDR3.

>TRBV28|TRBJ1-1
CASSLESEAFF
>TRBV10-3|TRBJ1-5
CAISVTGNSNQPQHF
>TRBV2|TRBJ2-5
CASSDGTEETQYF
>TRBV5-1|TRBJ2-3
CASSTTTTTLRTDTQYF
>TRBV3-1/TRBV3-2|TRBJ2-2
CASSQGLAGNTGELFF
>TRBV3-1/TRBV3-2|TRBJ2-2
CASSVPTSGGNTGELFF
>TRBV3-1/TRBV3-2|TRBJ2-1
CASTPAGGVGNEQFF
>TRBV7-6|TRBJ1-6
CASSNPPRDTSDSPLHF
>TRBV30|TRBJ1-6
CAWSVGQEGSPLHF
>TRBV7-6|TRBJ2-1
CASSLVTASDDEQFF
>TRBV7-9|TRBJ2-3
CASSLAGGTDTQYF
>TRBV28|TRBJ2-7
CASSSGTSGGRYEQYF
>TRBV30|TRBJ1-2
CAWSLSSKTGRGYVYTF
>TRBV7-8|TRBJ1-5
CASSLGEEGTKNQPQHF
>TRBV6-1|TRBJ1-5
CASSDQGQVNQPQHF
>TRBV7-9|TRBJ2-7
CASSTTGKAYEQYF
>TRBV2|TRBJ1-1
CASNPAGNTEAFF
>TRBV2|TRBJ2-7
CASGKVAAEQYF
>TRBV3-1/TRBV3-2|TRBJ1-5
CASSQYADQPQHF
>TRBV10-1|TRBJ1-3
CASRTGTSSGNTIYF
>TRBV2|TRBJ1-1
CASRATGGNTEAFF
>TRBV7-8|TRBJ1-4
CASSLGKRDEKLFF
>TRBV5-6|TRBJ2-5
CASSFGTEETQYF
>TRBV15|TRBJ1-5
CATSLTLGNQPQHF
>TRBV25-1|TRBJ1-4
CASRVQGNNEKLFF
>TRBV11-2|TRBJ2-2
CASSLDAWPGGRTGELFF
>TRBV19|TRBJ1-5
CASSFGGPGQGGNSNQPQHF
>TRBV7-8|TRBJ1-6
CASSLEAAGGFFSPLHF
>TRBV6-5|TRBJ2-7
CASLQGHEQYF
>TRBV13|TRBJ1-2
CASSLVGVSYGYTF
>TRBV19|TRBJ2-7
CASTPGTSGPYEQYF
>TRBV3-1/TRBV3-2|TRBJ2-3
CASSQVGGSTDTQYF
>TRBV3-1/TRBV3-2|TRBJ2-5
CASSQLSSGTQYF